This T cell receptor beta chain was obtained from a study of T cell responses to AZD1222 COVID-19 vaccine. Study-wide points: Seropositive status at baseline applied to only a handful of AZD1222 recipients. Most donors were white British, females outnumbered males, and clonal diversity was possibly underestimated. The study found Spike-specific TCR breadth and depth rose after two AZD1222 doses.

Details on this clone: Its specificity is unknown.

Per germline, CDR1 SEHNR and CDR2 FQNEAQ (reference sequence). V lost 4 bases and J lost 4, with 13 bases in between. The CDR3 contains 14 residues. Some second doses came at about 4 weeks and others at about 12 weeks; these were pooled. TCRdb's table, derived via immunoSEQ multiplex PCR, lists solely in-frame clones and lacks some. The profile shows roughly 120,000 clones, almost 95% of them singletons. The sample was peripheral blood, taken 28 days after the second AZD1222 dose. The clonotype comes from an adult who received the AZD1222 COVID-19 vaccine. This chain joins TRBV7-9 and TRBJ1-2, with D unresolved. CDR3 residues: CASSSSTGIYGYTF. CDR3 in DNA: TGTGCCAGCAGCTCAAGCACCGGAATCTATGGCTACACCTTC.